The rows below give T cell receptor beta chains drawn from one sample of a study of CD8+ T cells in alopecia areata. Libraries were prepared by immunoSEQ multiplex PCR; TCRdb keeps only in-frame clonotypes and omits some of them. The sample consists of about 200,000 clones, more than 50% of them appearing once. The sample consisted of CD8+ T cells sorted from blood. These TCRs come from a human donor in good health. CDR3s include the opening cysteine and the closing phenylalanine or tryptophan. Each record gives: D gene, J gene, V gene, clone size, CDR3 DNA, CDR3 protein. A D gene is named only where the DNA matches it firmly. Some rows mark clone size as missing; the rest say once, few, many or name a class of expanded clone.

>TRBD1|TRBJ1-2|TRBV6-5|NA
TGTGCCAGCAGTTTCTTGGGACAGAACTATGGCTACACCTTC
CASSFLGQNYGYTF
>NA|TRBJ2-1|TRBV30|few
TGTGCCTGGATCTTGGGCTTTGAGCAGTTCTTC
CAWILGFEQFF
>NA|TRBJ2-5|TRBV5-1|NA
TGCGCCAGCAGCCTCTACCGGACAGCGAACCAAGAGACCCAGTACTTC
CASSLYRTANQETQYF
>NA|TRBJ2-4|TRBV9|NA
TGTGCCAGCAGCGGGGGGAGCGGTATAAACATTCAGTACTTC
CASSGGSGINIQYF
>NA|TRBJ2-3|TRBV6-4|many
TGTGCCAGCAGTGACGAGGCCGCGGGGCCAGATACGCAGTATTTT
CASSDEAAGPDTQYF
>NA|TRBJ2-7|TRBV4-1|NA
TGCGCCAGCAGCCCCGGCCCTACGGCCTACGAGCAGTACTTC
CASSPGPTAYEQYF
>NA|TRBJ2-7|TRBV7-9|NA
TGTGCCAGCAGCTTAGCCGGGCCAACGAGGGAGCAGTACTTC
CASSLAGPTREQYF
>NA|TRBJ2-5|TRBV13|NA
TGTGCCAGCAGCCAAGGAGGAACAAGAGAGACCCAGTACTTC
CASSQGGTRETQYF
>TRBD2|TRBJ2-7|TRBV7-9|NA
TGTGCCAGCAGCCCCGGCCGGGACTACCACTACGAGCAGTACTTC
CASSPGRDYHYEQYF
>NA|TRBJ2-7|TRBV15|NA
TGTGCCACCAGCAGAGATCCCCACGAGCAGTACTTC
CATSRDPHEQYF
>NA|TRBJ1-2|TRBV7-9|NA
TGTGCCAGCAGTCCCGACCAGTCCAATGGCTACACCTTC
CASSPDQSNGYTF
>TRBD1|TRBJ1-1|TRBV15|NA
TGTGCCACCAGCGGGCTAAGGGCACAGGGGCGGAGGGACACTGAAGCTTTCTTT
CATSGLRAQGRRDTEAFF
>TRBD2|TRBJ2-5|TRBV28|NA
TGTGCCAGCAGGTCCACCGGGGGGAACCAAGAGACCCAGTACTTC
CASRSTGGNQETQYF
>NA|TRBJ2-1|TRBV2|NA
TGTGCCAGCAGTGAAGGGGGTTCCTACAATGAGCAGTTCTTC
CASSEGGSYNEQFF
>NA|TRBJ2-7|TRBV5-6|NA
TGTGCCAGCAGCTTAGGAACCGTCAGCGAGCAGTACTTC
CASSLGTVSEQYF
>NA|TRBJ1-2|TRBV9|NA
TGTGCCAGCAGCGCCGAGTGGCAGGGGACCTATGGCTACACCTTC
CASSAEWQGTYGYTF
>TRBD2|TRBJ2-1|TRBV9|few
TGTGCCAGCAGCTCTAGCGGGGGGCCGTACAATGAGCAGTTCTTC
CASSSSGGPYNEQFF
>TRBD1|TRBJ1-2|TRBV2|NA
TGTGCCAGCAGTTTAAGTGGGACAGGGTATGGCTACACCTTC
CASSLSGTGYGYTF
>NA|TRBJ1-1|TRBV4-1|NA
TGCGCCAGCTCAAAGGGGGGTCCCACTGAAGCTTTCTTT
CASSKGGPTEAFF
>NA|TRBJ2-7|TRBV27|NA
TGTGCCAGCAGTTGGGGGGGCGGAACCTACGAGCAGTACTTC
CASSWGGGTYEQYF
>NA|TRBJ1-5|TRBV4-1|NA
TGCGCCAGCAGCCAAGAAAGGGGCTCAGTAGCCGGCAATCAGCCCCAGCATTTT
CASSQERGSVAGNQPQHF
>TRBD1|TRBJ1-1|TRBV5-1|few
TGCGCCAGCAGCATCAGACAGGGTGGCACTGAAGCTTTCTTT
CASSIRQGGTEAFF
>NA|TRBJ2-7|TRBV29-1|few
TGCAGCGTTGCTCACGGTTCCTACGAGCAGTACTTC
CSVAHGSYEQYF
>TRBD1|TRBJ1-2|TRBV25-1|few
TGTGCCAGCAGTCCACCGACAGGGGACGGCTATGGCTACACCTTC
CASSPPTGDGYGYTF
>TRBD2|TRBJ2-5|TRBV27|NA
TGTGCCAGCAGTCCCCCCCCTAGCGGACAAGAGACCCAGTACTTC
CASSPPPSGQETQYF
>NA|TRBJ1-2|TRBV5-6|NA
TGTGCCAGCAGCGCGACAGTTAACTATGGCTACACCTTC
CASSATVNYGYTF
>TRBD2|TRBJ2-7|TRBV2|NA
TGTGCCATCGGGGGGTCCTCCTACGAGCAGTACTTC
CAIGGSSYEQYF
>NA|TRBJ1-1|TRBV13|NA
TGTGCCAGCAGCCATAGGGAGGGATCTCACACTGAAGCTTTCTTT
CASSHREGSHTEAFF
>TRBD1|TRBJ1-5|TRBV5-6|NA
TGTGCCAGCAGTTCTGACAGGGGCCTTAATCAGCCCCAGCATTTT
CASSSDRGLNQPQHF
>NA|TRBJ2-7|TRBV4-1|NA
TGCGCCAGCAGCCAAGTTGAGGGGGGGACCTACGAGCAGTACTTC
CASSQVEGGTYEQYF
>NA|TRBJ1-1|TRBV29-1|NA
TGCAGCGTTAGGGACATTGAGAACACTGAAGCTTTCTTT
CSVRDIENTEAFF
>NA|TRBJ1-1|TRBV25-1|NA
TGTGCCAGCAGTGAATTGAGGAACACTGAAGCTTTCTTT
CASSELRNTEAFF
>NA|TRBJ1-2|TRBV5-8|NA
TGTGCCAGCAGCTTGTACACCTTC
CASSLYTF
>NA|TRBJ2-7|TRBV30|NA
TGTGCCCTCCGGGGGTCGTCCTACGAGCAGTACTTC
CALRGSSYEQYF
>NA|TRBJ1-4|TRBV7-9|few
TGTGCCAGCAGCCCGGATGAGGGTGAAAAACTGTTTTTT
CASSPDEGEKLFF
>NA|TRBJ2-1|TRBV7-9|NA
TGTGCCAGCAGCTACGGGACTGTCCCCTACAATGAGCAGTTCTTC
CASSYGTVPYNEQFF
>NA|TRBJ1-3|TRBV25-1|NA
TGTGCCACCTCGGGAAACACCATATATTTT
CATSGNTIYF
>TRBD1|TRBJ2-7|TRBV6-6|once
TGTGCCAGCACCGACGGACAGGGTTCCTACGAGCAGTACTTC
CASTDGQGSYEQYF
>NA|TRBJ2-3|TRBV6-5|NA
TGTGCCAGCGGGCCTGGTGGGCCAGATACGCAGTATTTT
CASGPGGPDTQYF
>NA|TRBJ2-2|TRBV29-1|NA
TGCAGCGTCGCCGACCCCGGAGGCAACACCGGGGAGCTGTTTTTT
CSVADPGGNTGELFF
>NA|TRBJ2-7|TRBV5-4|NA
TGTGCCAGCAGCTTAGGCCCAGGGGCCTACGAGCAGTACTTC
CASSLGPGAYEQYF
>NA|TRBJ2-2|TRBV7-8|NA
TGTGCCAGCAGCTTCGCGGCCACCGGGGAGCTGTTTTTT
CASSFAATGELFF
>NA|TRBJ2-1|TRBV11-1|once
TGTGCCAGCAGCCCCGGGATGGATGAGCAGTTCTTC
CASSPGMDEQFF
>NA|TRBJ2-3|TRBV11-2|few
TGTGCCAGCAGCTTCACCGGGCCTAGCACAGATACGCAGTATTTT
CASSFTGPSTDTQYF
>NA|TRBJ2-1|TRBV7-3|NA
TGTGCCAGCAGCTTCATTCAGGCGGATGAGCAGTTCTTC
CASSFIQADEQFF
>NA|TRBJ2-7|TRBV6-5|few
TGTGCCAGCATGAGCACAGGGCAGTCCTACGAGCAGTACTTC
CASMSTGQSYEQYF
>NA|TRBJ1-6|TRBV7-9|NA
TGTGCCAGCAGCCACGGGGAGGATTTCTATAATTCACCCCTCCACTTT
CASSHGEDFYNSPLHF
>NA|TRBJ1-2|TRBV6-5|NA
TGTGCCAGCAGTTTCACAAGTTTCTATGGCTACACCTTC
CASSFTSFYGYTF
>NA|TRBJ1-2|TRBV6-5|NA
TGTGCCAGCAGTTACTCCGAGTTAGGCGGCTACACCTTC
CASSYSELGGYTF
>TRBD1|TRBJ2-7|TRBV29-1|few
TGCAGCGTTGTTCGGGGACAGGTGAACTCCTACGAGCAGTACTTC
CSVVRGQVNSYEQYF
>NA|TRBJ1-1|TRBV25-1|NA
TGTGCCAGCAGTGAATCTGTCAGGGGAGCTTTCTTT
CASSESVRGAFF
>NA|TRBJ2-7|TRBV11-2|NA
TGTGCCAGCGTACCTGGAACAGGACGACGGGAGCAGTACTTC
CASVPGTGRREQYF
>NA|TRBJ1-5|TRBV27|NA
TGTGCCAGCAGTTTACGGTACGATGGCAATCAGCCCCAGCATTTT
CASSLRYDGNQPQHF